This entry describes one T cell receptor beta chain. Sequenced by immunoSEQ multiplex PCR; TCRdb stores in-frame clones only, minus some. The repertoire holds around 30,000 clones, with around 83% as singletons. These data belong to a study of control samples from healthy donors and cancer patients. The sequenced sample was PBMCs. The receptor was isolated from a woman between 35 and 50 years old with lung cancer.

Written as DNA, the CDR3 is TGTGCCAGCAGCCAAAGGGGGTTTGAAAAACTGTTTTTT. Its protein is CASSQRGFEKLFF. V and J are TRBV3-1 (or the pseudogene TRBV3-2) and TRBJ1-4, with TRBD1 as a possible D gene (6 bases). The germline gives CDR1 LGHDT, CDR2 YNNKEL (reference sequence). The CDR3 has 13 amino acids. V shed 2 bases and J shed 7 bases, with 8 bases lying between them.